This T cell receptor beta chain was documented in a study of blood T cell repertoires in COVID-19. Data came from immunoSEQ multiplex PCR; TCRdb stores just in-frame clones and leaves some out. This sample has roughly 110,000 clones; approximately 85% occur once, and the top ten carry just over 5.5%. CDR3 size: 14 residues. V was clipped by 5 bases and J by 0 bases, with 10 bases between them. Germline lookup yields CDR1 MGHDK and CDR2 SYGVNS. The specimen was peripheral blood. The receptor comes from a woman in her sixties with COVID-19, enrolled during active disease. The chain uses TRBV25-1 and TRBJ1-1; possible D gene TRBD1, 5 bases. The CDR3 DNA sequence: TGTGCCAGCAGTCGGGGGGGTGTGAACACTGAAGCTTTCTTT. Its protein product is CASSRGGVNTEAFF.